This paragraph covers one T cell receptor (beta chain) sequence. The antigen is undetermined. This specimen belongs to a study of identical twins. General study points: The more abundant beta clonotypes in cord blood had fewer insertions, and memory repertoires did not show this. Modeled out-of-frame TCR alpha sharing in monozygotic twins fell below observed levels. Sequences that were beta out-of-frame showed weaker excess twin sharing.

This CDR3 is built from 15 residues. Germline CDR1 and CDR2: SEHNR and FQNEAQ (reference sequence). Trimming took 1 base from V and 4 from J, leaving 11 bases between them. A template switching step contributed a universal primer site, while unique molecular identifiers were present in the cDNA. TCRdb fed the 5' RACE reads into MiXCR, producing one record per CDR3 protein. The table has about 280,000 distinct CDR3 sequences, about 8.3% seen once. Separately, the same data were catalogued under a study of yellow fever vaccine responses in identical twins.

The gene calls are TRBV7-9 and TRBJ1-5; D uncertain. The sequencing sample was made of memory (CD45RO+) T cells sorted from blood. The TCR was taken from a young woman in good health. The CDR3 coding sequence is TGTGCCAGCAGCTTAGATCCCATAGGGAATCAGCCCCAGCATTTT. Residues: CASSLDPIGNQPQHF. Full variable domain (remainder filled in from reference TRBV7-9 and TRBJ1-5): DTGVSQNPRHKITKRGQNVTFRCDPISEHNRLYWYRQTLGQGPEFLTYFQNEAQLEKSRLLSDRFSAERPKGSFSTLEIQRTEQGDSAMYLCASSLDPIGNQPQHFGDGTRLSIL.